This T cell receptor (beta chain) is from a study of blood T cell repertoires in COVID-19. About the research overall: COVID-19 samples collected from the United States, Italy and Spain covered acute and convalescent phases. From T cells, B-cell-depleted T cells, or PBMCs came the material, which was cDNA or gDNA.

Sequencing used immunoSEQ multiplex PCR; TCRdb keeps in-frame clones, though not all of them. The sample yields fewer than 350,000 clones, about 92% seen once. Seattle patients were enrolled while actively infected and followed longitudinally. The CDR3 has 16 residues. Trimming at V came to 0 bases and at J to 2 bases, leaving 4 bases not matched to a gene. CDR1 and CDR2 (germline): LNHNV, YYDKDF (reference sequence). The chain has TRBV15 and TRBJ1-5; TRBD1 aligns across 7 bases. The receptor was derived from a woman in her fifties or sixties with COVID-19, enrolled during active disease. Source material: peripheral blood. The CDR3 loop is CATSRDRGQRNQPQHF. CDR3 sequence (DNA): TGTGCCACCAGCAGAGATAGGGGACAGCGCAATCAGCCCCAGCATTTT.